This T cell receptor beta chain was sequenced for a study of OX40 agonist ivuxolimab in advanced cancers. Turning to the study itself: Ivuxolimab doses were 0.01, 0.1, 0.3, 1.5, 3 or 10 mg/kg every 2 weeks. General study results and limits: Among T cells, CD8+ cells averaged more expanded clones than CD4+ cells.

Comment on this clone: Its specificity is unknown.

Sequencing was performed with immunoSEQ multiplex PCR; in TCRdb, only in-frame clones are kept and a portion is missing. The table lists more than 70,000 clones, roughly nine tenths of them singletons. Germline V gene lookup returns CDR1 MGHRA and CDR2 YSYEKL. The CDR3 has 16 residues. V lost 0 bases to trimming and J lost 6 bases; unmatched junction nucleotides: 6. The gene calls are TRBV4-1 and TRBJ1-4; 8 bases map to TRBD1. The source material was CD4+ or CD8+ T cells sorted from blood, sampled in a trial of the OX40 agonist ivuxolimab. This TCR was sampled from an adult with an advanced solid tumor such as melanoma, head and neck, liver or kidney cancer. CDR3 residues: CASSQEEDRAYEKLFF. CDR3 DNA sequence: TGCGCCAGCAGCCAAGAAGAGGACAGGGCTTATGAAAAACTGTTTTTT.